A selection of T cell receptor beta chains follows, all from one sample in a study of OX40 agonist ivuxolimab in advanced cancers. The assay was immunoSEQ multiplex PCR, and TCRdb's table has in-frame clones only and misses some. The sample contains under 80,000 clones, approximately 86% of which appear only once. Sequencing used CD4+ or CD8+ T cells sorted from blood, obtained in a trial of the OX40 agonist ivuxolimab. The receptors come from an adult with an advanced solid tumor such as melanoma, head and neck, liver or kidney cancer. CDR3s include the opening cysteine and the closing phenylalanine or tryptophan. A D gene is named only where the DNA matches it firmly. The size field is filled for only some rows; it gives once, few, many or a size class.

len: 15; abundance: .; v_gene: TRBV28; d_gene: TRBD1; j_gene: TRBJ1-1; CDR3aa: CASRRQGAGNTEAFF; CDR3nt: TGTGCCAGCAGACGACAGGGGGCGGGGAACACTGAAGCTTTCTTT
len: 15; abundance: .; v_gene: TRBV7-2; d_gene: .; j_gene: TRBJ2-3; CDR3aa: CASSRQQGTPDTQYF; CDR3nt: TGTGCCAGCAGCCGCCAACAGGGTACCCCAGATACGCAGTATTTT
len: 13; abundance: .; v_gene: TRBV27; d_gene: .; j_gene: TRBJ2-3; CDR3aa: CASSFWSTDTQYF; CDR3nt: TGTGCCAGCAGTTTTTGGTCCACAGATACGCAGTATTTT
len: 18; abundance: .; v_gene: TRBV14; d_gene: TRBD1; j_gene: TRBJ1-3; CDR3aa: CASSQAFRGQHSGNTIYF; CDR3nt: TGTGCCAGCAGCCAGGCCTTCAGGGGACAGCACTCTGGAAACACCATATATTTT
len: 15; abundance: .; v_gene: TRBV7-2; d_gene: .; j_gene: TRBJ1-5; CDR3aa: CASREVGGSNQPQHF; CDR3nt: TGTGCCAGCCGCGAGGTGGGGGGTAGCAATCAGCCCCAGCATTTT
len: 17; abundance: .; v_gene: TRBV7-2; d_gene: TRBD1; j_gene: TRBJ2-4; CDR3aa: CASSLDIEGARRDIQYF; CDR3nt: TGTGCCAGCAGCTTAGATATCGAGGGGGCGCGTAGGGACATTCAGTACTTC
len: 17; abundance: .; v_gene: TRBV9; d_gene: .; j_gene: TRBJ1-3; CDR3aa: CASSPPGAANSGNTIYF; CDR3nt: TGTGCCAGCAGCCCTCCTGGCGCGGCGAATTCTGGAAACACCATATATTTT
len: 14; abundance: few; v_gene: TRBV5-6; d_gene: .; j_gene: TRBJ1-3; CDR3aa: CASSFPGTGNTIYF; CDR3nt: TGTGCCAGCAGCTTCCCAGGGACTGGAAACACCATATATTTT
len: 16; abundance: .; v_gene: TRBV28; d_gene: TRBD2; j_gene: TRBJ2-1; CDR3aa: CASSTRSGGAYNEQFF; CDR3nt: TGTGCCAGCAGTACCCGAAGCGGGGGGGCTTACAATGAGCAGTTCTTC
len: 14; abundance: .; v_gene: TRBV18; d_gene: TRBD1; j_gene: TRBJ1-5; CDR3aa: CASSPTGEDQPQHF; CDR3nt: TGTGCCAGCTCACCGACAGGGGAGGATCAGCCCCAGCATTTT
len: 15; abundance: .; v_gene: TRBV19; d_gene: TRBD1; j_gene: TRBJ1-2; CDR3aa: CASNQGGPSNYGYTF; CDR3nt: TGTGCCAGTAACCAGGGGGGCCCGTCTAACTATGGCTACACCTTC
len: 15; abundance: .; v_gene: TRBV15; d_gene: .; j_gene: TRBJ2-5; CDR3aa: CATSPSGAVSETQYF; CDR3nt: TGTGCCACCAGCCCGTCAGGTGCTGTATCGGAGACCCAGTACTTC
len: 15; abundance: .; v_gene: TRBV5-8; d_gene: .; j_gene: TRBJ2-3; CDR3aa: CASSLVSRYTDTQYF; CDR3nt: TGTGCCAGCAGCTTGGTTAGTCGGTACACAGATACGCAGTATTTT